The clone carrying this T cell receptor (beta chain) was detected ten times or more. Its target is unknown. This sample was included in a study of T-cell reconstitution after alpha-beta-depleted transplantation in children. Study-wide findings and caveats: Newly produced T cells mostly accounted for T-cell counts and diversity one year post-transplant. Day-60 TCRbeta diversity that was high in some patients was derived from surviving recipient T cells and thymic progenitors. The study reportedly traced alpha-beta T cells about two months after transplant to several hundred expanded graft clones.

This sample's TCRbeta library carried unique molecular identifier barcodes. Via MiXCR, TCRdb re-called the PCR reads, giving one row per CDR3 protein. Of around 800,000 distinct CDR3 sequences in the sample, roughly 16% are singletons; the top ten hold around 5.3%. In germline, CDR1 is SGHRS, CDR2 YFSETQ. There are 16 residues in the CDR3. V was pared by 4 bases and J by 1 base, with 5 bases of the junction left unmatched. The chain carries TRBV5-1 and TRBJ2-7, with 13 bases fitting TRBD2. The receptor comes from a male patient younger than 18 who had a stem cell transplant for acute lymphoblastic leukemia, so the T cells may come from the graft donor. The sequences come from PBMCs, mostly from graft donor cells, collected 360 days after TCRalphabeta/CD19-depleted stem cell transplant. CDR3 protein: CASSLPGLAGSYEQYF. The CDR3 DNA sequence: TGCGCCAGCAGCCTCCCGGGACTAGCGGGATCCTACGAGCAGTACTTC. The whole variable domain, filled in from reference TRBV5-1 and TRBJ2-7, reads KAGVTQTPRYLIKTRGQQVTLSCSPISGHRSVSWYQQTPGQGLQFLFEYFSETQRNKGNFPGRFSGRQFSNSRSEMNVSTLELGDSALYLCASSLPGLAGSYEQYFGPGTRLTVT.